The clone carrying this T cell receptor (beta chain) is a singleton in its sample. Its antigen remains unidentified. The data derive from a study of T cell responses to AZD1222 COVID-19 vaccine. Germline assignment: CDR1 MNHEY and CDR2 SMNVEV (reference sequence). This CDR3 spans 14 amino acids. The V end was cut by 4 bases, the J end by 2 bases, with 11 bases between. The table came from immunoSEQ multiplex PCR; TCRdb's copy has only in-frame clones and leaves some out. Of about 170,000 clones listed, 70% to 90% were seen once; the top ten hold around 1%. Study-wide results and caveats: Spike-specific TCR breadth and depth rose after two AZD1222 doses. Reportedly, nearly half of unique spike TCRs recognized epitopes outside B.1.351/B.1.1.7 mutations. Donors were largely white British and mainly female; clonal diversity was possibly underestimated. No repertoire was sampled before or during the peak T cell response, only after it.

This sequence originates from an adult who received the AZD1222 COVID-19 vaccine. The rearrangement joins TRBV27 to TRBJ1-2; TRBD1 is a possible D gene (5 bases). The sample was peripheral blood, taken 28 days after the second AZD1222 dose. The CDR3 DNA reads TGTGCCAGCAGTTCCCGGGACGGCAACTATGGCTACACCTTC. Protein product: CASSSRDGNYGYTF.